This TCR beta chain was found in a study of cytomegalovirus exposure and HLA in healthy donors. The study, taken as a whole, reports: An ancestry cluster, one associated with Asian ancestry, reportedly showed fewer N-insertions than the approximately 670-donor mean in a later analysis.

PCR employed 60 Vbeta and 13 Jbeta primers. Libraries were prepared by immunoSEQ multiplex PCR; TCRdb keeps only in-frame clonotypes and omits some of them. The data contain tens of thousands of clones, 77% of them singletons. Details on this clone: Its antigen remains unknown.

The receptor was isolated from a man aged 45-65 years in good health and CMV-seropositive. Sequencing was done on a sample of PBMCs.

The CDR3: CASSLSDRYEQYF. The DNA of the CDR3 is TGCGCCAGCAGCCTTAGCGACCGCTACGAGCAGTACTTC. The chain carries TRBV5-1 and TRBJ2-7, with D possibly TRBD2 on 5 matching bases. The V end was cut by 4 bases, the J end by 3 bases, with 11 bases between. The CDR3 spans 13 residues. From germline, CDR1 is SGHRS and CDR2 YFSETQ.